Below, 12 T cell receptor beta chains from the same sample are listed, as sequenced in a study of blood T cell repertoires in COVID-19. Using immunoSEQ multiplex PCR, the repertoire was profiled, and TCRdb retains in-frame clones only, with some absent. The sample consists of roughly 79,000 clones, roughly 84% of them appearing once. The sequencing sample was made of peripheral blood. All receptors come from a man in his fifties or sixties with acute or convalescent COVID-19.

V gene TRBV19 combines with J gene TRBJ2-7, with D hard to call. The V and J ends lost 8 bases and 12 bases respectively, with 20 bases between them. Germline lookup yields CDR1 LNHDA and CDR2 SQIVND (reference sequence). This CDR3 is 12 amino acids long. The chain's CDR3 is CASEVLPWPRYF. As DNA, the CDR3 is TGTGCCAGTGAGGTCCTCCCCTGGCCCCGGTACTTC.

The CDR3 sequence: CASSLALVLAGGKETQYF. Written as DNA, the CDR3 is TGTGCCAGCAGCTTAGCCTTGGTGCTAGCGGGAGGTAAGGAGACCCAGTACTTC. The V gene is TRBV7-2, the J gene TRBJ2-5; 11 bases agree with TRBD2. The trim removed 0 bases at V and 5 bases at J, leaving 11 bases unmatched. CDR1 SGHTA and CDR2 FQGNSA come from the germline V gene. The CDR3 contains 18 residues.

The DNA for the CDR3 is TGTGCCAGCAGTCCCGGGATGGGACAGGGGAATTCACCCCTCCACTTT. As protein: CASSPGMGQGNSPLHF. The chain recombines TRBV25-1 with TRBJ1-6, with 10 bases that match TRBD1. CDR1 MGHDK and CDR2 SYGVNS come from the germline V gene. Unmatched junction bases numbered 8, after V lost 5 bases and J lost 7 bases. The CDR3 runs 16 residues.

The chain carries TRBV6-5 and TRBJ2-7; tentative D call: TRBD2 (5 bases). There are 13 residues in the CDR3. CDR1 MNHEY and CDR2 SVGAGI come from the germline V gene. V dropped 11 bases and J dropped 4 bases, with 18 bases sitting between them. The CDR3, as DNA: TGTGCCTTAGCATGGACGGGGAGTTACGAGCAGTACTTC. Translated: CALAWTGSYEQYF.

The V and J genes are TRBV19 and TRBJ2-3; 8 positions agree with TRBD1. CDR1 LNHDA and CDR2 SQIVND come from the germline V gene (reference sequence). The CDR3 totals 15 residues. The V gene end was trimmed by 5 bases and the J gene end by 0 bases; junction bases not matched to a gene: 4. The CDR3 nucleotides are TGTGCCAGTAGTTACAGGGGGATGAGCACAGATACGCAGTATTTT. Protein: CASSYRGMSTDTQYF.

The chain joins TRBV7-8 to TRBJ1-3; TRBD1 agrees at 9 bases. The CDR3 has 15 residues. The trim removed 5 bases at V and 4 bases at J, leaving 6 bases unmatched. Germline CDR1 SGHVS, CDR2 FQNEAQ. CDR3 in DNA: TGTGCCAGCAGCCTCTCGACAGGGGGAGGAAACACCATATATTTT. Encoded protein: CASSLSTGGGNTIYF. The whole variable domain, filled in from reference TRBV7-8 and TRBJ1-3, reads GAGVSQSPRYKVAKRGQDVALRCDPISGHVSLFWYQQALGQGPEFLTYFQNEAQLDKSGLPSDRFFAERPEGSVSTLKIQRTQQEDSAVYLCASSLSTGGGNTIYFGEGSWLTVV.

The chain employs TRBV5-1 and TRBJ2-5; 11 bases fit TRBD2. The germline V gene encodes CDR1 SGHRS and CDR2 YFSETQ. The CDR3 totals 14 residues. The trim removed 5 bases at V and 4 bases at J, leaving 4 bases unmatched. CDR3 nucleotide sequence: TGCGCCAGCAGGTTCGGGACTAGCGGAGAGACCCAGTACTTC. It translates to CASRFGTSGETQYF.

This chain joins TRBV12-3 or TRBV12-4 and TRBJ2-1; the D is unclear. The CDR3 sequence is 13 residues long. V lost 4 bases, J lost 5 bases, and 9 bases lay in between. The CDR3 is CASSSLWDNEQFF. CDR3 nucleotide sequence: TGTGCCAGCAGTTCACTATGGGACAATGAGCAGTTCTTC.

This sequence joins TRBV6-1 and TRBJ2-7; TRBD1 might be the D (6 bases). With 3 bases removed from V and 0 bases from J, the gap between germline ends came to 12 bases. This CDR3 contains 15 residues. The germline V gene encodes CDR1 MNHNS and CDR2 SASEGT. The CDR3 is CASSDQGLSSYEQYF. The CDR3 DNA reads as TGTGCCAGCAGTGATCAGGGGCTGAGCTCCTACGAGCAGTACTTC.

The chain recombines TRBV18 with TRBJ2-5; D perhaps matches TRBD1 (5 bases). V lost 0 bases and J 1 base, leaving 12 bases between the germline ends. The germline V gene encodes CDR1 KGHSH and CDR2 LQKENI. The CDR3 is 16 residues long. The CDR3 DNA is TGTGCCAGCTCACCACCGAACGCAGGGATCCAAGAGACCCAGTACTTC. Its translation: CASSPPNAGIQETQYF.

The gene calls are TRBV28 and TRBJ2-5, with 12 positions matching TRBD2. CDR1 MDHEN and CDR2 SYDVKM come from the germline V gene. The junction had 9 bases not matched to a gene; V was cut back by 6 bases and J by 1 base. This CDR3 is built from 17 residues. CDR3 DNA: TGTGCCAGCAGCAACTTACTACTAGCGGGGGGCCAAGAGACCCAGTACTTC. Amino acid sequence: CASSNLLLAGGQETQYF.

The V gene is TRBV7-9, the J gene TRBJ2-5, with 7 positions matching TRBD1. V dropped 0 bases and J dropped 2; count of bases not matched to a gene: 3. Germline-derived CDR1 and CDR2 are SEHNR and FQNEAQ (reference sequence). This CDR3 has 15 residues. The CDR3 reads CASSLAMGQQETQYF. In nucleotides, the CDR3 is TGTGCCAGCAGCTTAGCGATGGGACAGCAAGAGACCCAGTACTTC.